The 3 T cell receptor beta chains below were found in one sample sequenced in a study of blood T cell repertoires in COVID-19. Profiled with immunoSEQ multiplex PCR; TCRdb holds only in-frame clones, not every one. This table holds 150,000 to 200,000 clones, roughly four fifths found once. Sequencing was carried out using peripheral blood. These receptor sequences come from a woman between 35 and 50 years old with COVID-19, enrolled during active disease.

The chain has TRBV20-1 and TRBJ2-1, with unresolved D. The CDR3 runs 10 residues. The ends were cut back, 3 bases at V and 13 bases at J, with 10 bases in the middle. Germline V gene sequence: CDR1 DFQATT, CDR2 SNEGSKA (reference sequence). CDR3 loop: CSASKIGQFF. The CDR3 DNA reads TGCAGTGCTAGCAAGATCGGTCAGTTCTTC.

The chain couples TRBV5-1 to TRBJ2-1; 8 nucleotides line up with TRBD2. The J segment lost 8 bases and the V segment lost 3 bases, leaving 10 bases of the junction unmatched. CDR1 is SGHRS, CDR2 YFSETQ, per germline. The CDR3 sequence is 15 residues long. The CDR3 reads CASSWAGGPPDEQFF. The CDR3 coding sequence is TGCGCCAGCAGCTGGGCGGGAGGCCCCCCCGATGAGCAGTTCTTC. Together with reference TRBV5-1 and TRBJ2-1, the CDR3 gives the full variable domain: KAGVTQTPRYLIKTRGQQVTLSCSPISGHRSVSWYQQTPGQGLQFLFEYFSETQRNKGNFPGRFSGRQFSNSRSEMNVSTLELGDSALYLCASSWAGGPPDEQFFGPGTRLTVL.

The V gene is TRBV7-8, the J gene TRBJ2-1; 8 bases fit TRBD1. V dropped 1 base and J dropped 0; count of bases not matched to a gene: 2. Germline CDR1 and CDR2: SGHVS and FQNEAQ. The CDR3 runs 16 residues. The CDR3 sequence is CASSLGQGRSYNEQFF. For the CDR3, the DNA is TGTGCCAGCAGCTTAGGACAGGGGCGCTCCTACAATGAGCAGTTCTTC.